This T cell receptor beta chain was captured by sequencing in a study of T cell responses to AZD1222 COVID-19 vaccine. From germline, CDR1 is MNHEY and CDR2 SVGAGI. The CDR3 totals 14 residues. With V trimmed by 4 bases and J by 2 bases, 2 bases remained unmatched. Assay: immunoSEQ multiplex PCR; the TCRdb copy retains only in-frame clones and omits some. Of around 50,000 clones in the sample, around 87% were seen once. Sequenced here: peripheral blood, sampled on day 0 of AZD1222 vaccination. The receptor comes from an adult in good health. V gene TRBV6-5 combines with J gene TRBJ2-3; TRBD2 agrees at 8 bases. The CDR3 nucleotides read TGTGCCAGCAGTTGGACTAGCTTCACAGATACGCAGTATTTT. Translating it yields CASSWTSFTDTQYF.